This is a list of T cell receptor beta chains from one sample in a study of blood T cell repertoires in COVID-19. Assay used: immunoSEQ multiplex PCR; TCRdb lists only in-frame clones, some missing. The data hold about 130,000 clones, with 92% observed a single time. What was sequenced was peripheral blood. The receptors come from a man over 45 with COVID-19, enrolled during active disease. The CDR3 runs from the conserved cysteine through the conserved F or W. Each record gives: clone size, V gene, J gene, D gene, CDR3 protein, CDR3 DNA. D genes are given only for firm matches. Size values are once, few and many counts, or a class for expanded clones, and some rows have none.

clone_size: once
v_call: TRBV18
j_call: TRBJ2-1
d_call: NA
cdr3_aa: CASSPSERVNEQFF
cdr3_nt: TGTGCCAGCTCACCCTCGGAGCGGGTCAATGAGCAGTTCTTC

clone_size: NA
v_call: TRBV24-1
j_call: TRBJ2-3
d_call: TRBD2
cdr3_aa: CATSDLPSGRRTDTQYF
cdr3_nt: TGTGCCACCAGTGATTTGCCTAGCGGGAGACGCACAGATACGCAGTATTTT

clone_size: NA
v_call: TRBV28
j_call: TRBJ2-1
d_call: TRBD1
cdr3_aa: CASSAGQEGGEQFF
cdr3_nt: TGTGCCAGCAGTGCCGGACAGGAAGGAGGTGAGCAGTTCTTC

clone_size: NA
v_call: TRBV13
j_call: TRBJ2-5
d_call: TRBD2
cdr3_aa: CASSSRTSGRENQETQYF
cdr3_nt: TGTGCCAGCAGCTCCAGGACTAGCGGGAGGGAGAACCAAGAGACCCAGTACTTC

clone_size: NA
v_call: TRBV7-9
j_call: TRBJ2-2
d_call: NA
cdr3_aa: CASSVLAANTGELFF
cdr3_nt: TGTGCCAGCAGCGTCCTAGCAGCGAACACCGGGGAGCTGTTTTTT

clone_size: NA
v_call: TRBV2
j_call: TRBJ1-5
d_call: NA
cdr3_aa: CASSEGGRRRNQPQHF
cdr3_nt: TGTGCCAGCAGTGAAGGGGGCAGGCGCCGCAATCAGCCCCAGCATTTT

clone_size: once
v_call: TRBV5-5
j_call: TRBJ1-2
d_call: TRBD1
cdr3_aa: CASSLVGTGQYGYTF
cdr3_nt: TGTGCCAGCAGCTTGGTGGGGACAGGGCAATATGGCTACACCTTC

clone_size: NA
v_call: TRBV28
j_call: TRBJ2-5
d_call: NA
cdr3_aa: CASSIRTGYETQYF
cdr3_nt: TGTGCCAGCAGTATAAGAACAGGGTACGAGACCCAGTACTTC

clone_size: NA
v_call: TRBV6-5
j_call: TRBJ2-3
d_call: NA
cdr3_aa: CASSYSRAAPDTQYF
cdr3_nt: TGTGCCAGCAGTTACTCGAGGGCCGCGCCAGATACGCAGTATTTT

clone_size: NA
v_call: TRBV23-1
j_call: TRBJ2-5
d_call: TRBD2
cdr3_aa: CASSQSLSGLAGYQETQYF
cdr3_nt: TGCGCCAGCAGTCAATCCCTATCGGGACTAGCGGGTTACCAAGAGACCCAGTACTTC

clone_size: NA
v_call: TRBV2
j_call: TRBJ1-3
d_call: NA
cdr3_aa: CASSDRGQNRNTIYF
cdr3_nt: TGTGCCAGCAGTGATCGCGGCCAGAACCGAAACACCATATATTTT

clone_size: NA
v_call: TRBV19
j_call: TRBJ1-2
d_call: NA
cdr3_aa: CASSLTGFYGYTF
cdr3_nt: TGTGCCAGTAGCTTAACCGGGTTTTATGGCTACACCTTC

clone_size: NA
v_call: TRBV14
j_call: TRBJ2-1
d_call: TRBD2
cdr3_aa: CASSQDLAGGGNEQFF
cdr3_nt: TGTGCCAGCAGCCAAGATCTAGCGGGAGGTGGGAATGAGCAGTTCTTC

clone_size: NA
v_call: TRBV3-1/TRBV3-2
j_call: TRBJ1-1
d_call: NA
cdr3_aa: CASSRQDRRNTEAFF
cdr3_nt: TGTGCCAGCAGCCGACAAGACAGGCGGAACACTGAAGCTTTCTTT

clone_size: NA
v_call: TRBV27
j_call: TRBJ2-3
d_call: TRBD2
cdr3_aa: CASSSAAGLAGLTDTQYF
cdr3_nt: TGTGCCAGCAGTTCGGCGGCGGGACTAGCGGGACTCACAGATACGCAGTATTTT

clone_size: NA
v_call: TRBV2
j_call: TRBJ1-5
d_call: NA
cdr3_aa: CASTQAPRQPQHF
cdr3_nt: TGTGCCAGCACCCAGGCCCCTCGGCAGCCCCAGCATTTT

clone_size: NA
v_call: TRBV15
j_call: TRBJ1-2
d_call: TRBD1
cdr3_aa: CATSRDRTGVENYGYTF
cdr3_nt: TGTGCCACCAGCAGAGATAGAACAGGGGTGGAAAACTATGGCTACACCTTC

clone_size: NA
v_call: TRBV30
j_call: TRBJ2-1
d_call: NA
cdr3_aa: CAWSAYRNEQFF
cdr3_nt: TGTGCCTGGAGTGCGTATCGCAATGAGCAGTTCTTC

clone_size: NA
v_call: TRBV11-2
j_call: TRBJ1-4
d_call: TRBD1
cdr3_aa: CASKSGTGNEKLFF
cdr3_nt: TGTGCCAGTAAATCCGGGACAGGGAATGAAAAACTGTTTTTT

clone_size: NA
v_call: TRBV5-1
j_call: TRBJ1-2
d_call: TRBD1
cdr3_aa: CASSLGDRSNGYTF
cdr3_nt: TGCGCCAGCAGCTTGGGGGACAGGTCAAATGGCTACACCTTC

clone_size: NA
v_call: TRBV11-3
j_call: TRBJ2-5
d_call: TRBD2
cdr3_aa: CASSSGTSGRQETQYF
cdr3_nt: TGTGCCAGCAGCTCGGGGACTAGCGGGAGGCAAGAGACCCAGTACTTC

clone_size: NA
v_call: TRBV28
j_call: TRBJ1-5
d_call: NA
cdr3_aa: CASSQWEGRGNQPQHF
cdr3_nt: TGTGCCAGCAGCCAGTGGGAAGGCAGGGGAAACCAGCCCCAGCATTTT

clone_size: once
v_call: TRBV5-1
j_call: TRBJ2-7
d_call: NA
cdr3_aa: CASSFAYSSYEQYF
cdr3_nt: TGCGCCAGCAGCTTCGCGTACTCATCCTACGAGCAGTACTTC

clone_size: NA
v_call: TRBV7-3
j_call: TRBJ2-1
d_call: NA
cdr3_aa: CASSLAGSPYNEQFF
cdr3_nt: TGTGCCAGCAGCTTAGCGGGGAGCCCCTACAATGAGCAGTTCTTC

clone_size: NA
v_call: TRBV19
j_call: TRBJ2-2
d_call: TRBD2
cdr3_aa: CASSISGPGELFF
cdr3_nt: TGTGCCAGTAGTATTAGCGGGCCCGGGGAGCTGTTTTTT

clone_size: NA
v_call: TRBV11-3
j_call: TRBJ2-1
d_call: TRBD2
cdr3_aa: CASSPSVAGDINEQFF
cdr3_nt: TGTGCCAGCAGCCCCTCCGTAGCGGGAGATATCAATGAGCAGTTCTTC

clone_size: few
v_call: TRBV24-1
j_call: TRBJ2-3
d_call: NA
cdr3_aa: CATPNSRSTDTQYF
cdr3_nt: TGTGCCACCCCTAACAGCAGGAGCACAGATACGCAGTATTTT

clone_size: NA
v_call: TRBV5-1
j_call: TRBJ2-5
d_call: NA
cdr3_aa: CASSLDAVRETQYF
cdr3_nt: TGCGCCAGCAGCTTGGACGCGGTTAGGGAGACCCAGTACTTC

clone_size: NA
v_call: TRBV7-2
j_call: TRBJ2-1
d_call: TRBD1
cdr3_aa: CASSSDRGYNEQFF
cdr3_nt: TGTGCCAGCAGTTCGGACAGGGGTTACAATGAGCAGTTCTTC

clone_size: NA
v_call: TRBV6-5
j_call: TRBJ2-2
d_call: NA
cdr3_aa: CASTNRDAAGELFF
cdr3_nt: TGTGCCAGCACAAACAGGGATGCGGCCGGGGAGCTGTTTTTT

clone_size: NA
v_call: TRBV3-1/TRBV3-2
j_call: TRBJ2-2
d_call: TRBD1
cdr3_aa: CASSPRAGGASGELFF
cdr3_nt: TGTGCCAGCAGCCCGAGGGCAGGGGGCGCCTCCGGGGAGCTGTTTTTT

clone_size: NA
v_call: TRBV7-3
j_call: TRBJ1-5
d_call: TRBD1
cdr3_aa: CASTTRTGVIQPQHF
cdr3_nt: TGTGCCAGCACCACCAGGACAGGGGTCATCCAGCCCCAGCATTTT

clone_size: NA
v_call: TRBV28
j_call: TRBJ1-1
d_call: NA
cdr3_aa: CASSHAGVVTEAFF
cdr3_nt: TGTGCCAGCAGCCATGCGGGGGTGGTAACTGAAGCTTTCTTT

clone_size: once
v_call: TRBV27
j_call: TRBJ2-5
d_call: TRBD2
cdr3_aa: CASSSSGTQYF
cdr3_nt: TGTGCCAGCAGTTCTAGCGGGACCCAGTACTTC

clone_size: NA
v_call: TRBV2
j_call: TRBJ2-5
d_call: NA
cdr3_aa: CASRGSGAYQETQYF
cdr3_nt: TGTGCCAGCAGGGGGAGCGGAGCCTACCAAGAGACCCAGTACTTC

clone_size: NA
v_call: TRBV18
j_call: TRBJ1-1
d_call: TRBD1
cdr3_aa: CASSLDQGGTEAFF
cdr3_nt: TGTGCCAGCTCACTCGATCAGGGGGGCACTGAAGCTTTCTTT

clone_size: NA
v_call: TRBV11-1
j_call: TRBJ1-1
d_call: TRBD1
cdr3_aa: CASSPGQGAWTEAFF
cdr3_nt: TGTGCCAGCAGCCCCGGACAGGGGGCTTGGACTGAAGCTTTCTTT

clone_size: few
v_call: TRBV19
j_call: TRBJ2-1
d_call: TRBD2
cdr3_aa: CATTGTSFYNEQFF
cdr3_nt: TGTGCCACTACCGGGACTAGCTTTTACAATGAGCAGTTCTTC

clone_size: NA
v_call: TRBV11-2
j_call: TRBJ2-5
d_call: NA
cdr3_aa: CASSITQQGKTQYF
cdr3_nt: TGTGCCAGCAGCATTACACAACAGGGAAAGACCCAGTACTTC

clone_size: NA
v_call: TRBV19
j_call: TRBJ1-4
d_call: NA
cdr3_aa: CASSRQGNEKLFF
cdr3_nt: TGTGCCAGTAGTCGTCAGGGGAATGAAAAACTGTTTTTT

clone_size: NA
v_call: TRBV7-3
j_call: TRBJ2-2
d_call: TRBD2
cdr3_aa: CASSQIVGTSGSGELFF
cdr3_nt: TGTGCCAGCAGCCAAATTGTAGGGACTAGCGGTTCCGGGGAGCTGTTTTTT

clone_size: NA
v_call: TRBV27
j_call: TRBJ2-3
d_call: NA
cdr3_aa: CASSLARDLTRPNTQYF
cdr3_nt: TGTGCCAGCAGTTTAGCGAGGGACCTGACTAGACCTAATACGCAGTATTTT

clone_size: NA
v_call: TRBV29-1
j_call: TRBJ2-5
d_call: TRBD1
cdr3_aa: CSVGQGASETQYF
cdr3_nt: TGCAGCGTTGGACAGGGGGCGAGTGAGACCCAGTACTTC

clone_size: NA
v_call: TRBV7-2
j_call: TRBJ2-3
d_call: TRBD2
cdr3_aa: CASSSLRLAGGRSDTQYF
cdr3_nt: TGTGCCAGCAGCTCCCTCAGGCTAGCGGGAGGTCGTTCCGATACGCAGTATTTT

clone_size: NA
v_call: TRBV7-9
j_call: TRBJ1-5
d_call: NA
cdr3_aa: CASSLGGGNQPQHF
cdr3_nt: TGTGCCAGCAGCTTAGGGGGCGGCAATCAGCCCCAGCATTTT

clone_size: once
v_call: TRBV5-1
j_call: TRBJ2-1
d_call: NA
cdr3_aa: CASSLVRGPAANEQFF
cdr3_nt: TGCGCCAGCAGCTTGGTACGAGGGCCGGCCGCCAATGAGCAGTTCTTC

clone_size: NA
v_call: TRBV5-1
j_call: TRBJ2-4
d_call: TRBD2
cdr3_aa: CASSPRPTSGTPNIQYF
cdr3_nt: TGCGCCAGCAGCCCCCGACCGACTAGCGGGACCCCAAACATTCAGTACTTC